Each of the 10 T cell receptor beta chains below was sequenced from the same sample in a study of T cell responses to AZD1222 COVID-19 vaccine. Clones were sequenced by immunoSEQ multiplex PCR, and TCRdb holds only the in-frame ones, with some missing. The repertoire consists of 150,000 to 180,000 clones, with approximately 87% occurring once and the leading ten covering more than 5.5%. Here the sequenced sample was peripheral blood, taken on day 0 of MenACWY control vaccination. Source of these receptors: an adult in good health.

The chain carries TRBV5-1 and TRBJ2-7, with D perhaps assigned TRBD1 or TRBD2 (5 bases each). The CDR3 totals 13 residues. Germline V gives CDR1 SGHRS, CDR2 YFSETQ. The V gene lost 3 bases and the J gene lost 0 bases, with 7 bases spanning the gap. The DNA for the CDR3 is TGCGCCAGCAGCTGGGGGAACTCCTACGAGCAGTACTTC. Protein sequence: CASSWGNSYEQYF.

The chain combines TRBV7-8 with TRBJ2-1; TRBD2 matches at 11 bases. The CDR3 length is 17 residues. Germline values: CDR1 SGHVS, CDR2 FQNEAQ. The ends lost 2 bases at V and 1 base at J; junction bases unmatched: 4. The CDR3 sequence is CASSLRTSGLSYNEQFF. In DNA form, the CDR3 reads TGTGCCAGCAGCTTAAGGACTAGCGGGCTTTCCTACAATGAGCAGTTCTTC.

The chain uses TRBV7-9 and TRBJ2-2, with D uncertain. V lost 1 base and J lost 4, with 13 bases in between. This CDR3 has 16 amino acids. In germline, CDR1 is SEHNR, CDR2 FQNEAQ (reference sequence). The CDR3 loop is CASSLDPVVVTGELFF. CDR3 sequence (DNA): TGTGCCAGCAGCTTAGATCCGGTAGTAGTCACCGGGGAGCTGTTTTTT.

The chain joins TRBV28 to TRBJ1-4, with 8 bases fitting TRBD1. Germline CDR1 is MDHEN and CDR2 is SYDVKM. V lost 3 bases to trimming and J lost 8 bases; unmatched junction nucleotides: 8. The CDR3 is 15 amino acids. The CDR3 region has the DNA TGTGCCAGCAGTTTGCCGACAGGGGTTAAGGAAAAACTGTTTTTT. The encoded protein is CASSLPTGVKEKLFF.

CDR3: CASSLGGTGSPLHF. The CDR3, as DNA: TGCGCCAGCAGCTTGGGTGGCACGGGGTCACCCCTCCACTTT. J is TRBJ1-6 and V is TRBV5-1, with D uncertain. This CDR3 has 14 amino acids. The germline CDR1 and CDR2 sequences are SGHRS and YFSETQ. Trimming shortened V by 0 bases and J by 10 bases, and 11 bases separated the two germline ends.

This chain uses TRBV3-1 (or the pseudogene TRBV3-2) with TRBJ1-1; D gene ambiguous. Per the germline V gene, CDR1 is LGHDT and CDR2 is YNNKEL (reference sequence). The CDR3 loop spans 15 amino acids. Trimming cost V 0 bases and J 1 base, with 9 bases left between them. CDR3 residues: CASSQDGRRNTEAFF. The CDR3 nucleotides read TGTGCCAGCAGCCAAGATGGACGGCGGAACACTGAAGCTTTCTTT.

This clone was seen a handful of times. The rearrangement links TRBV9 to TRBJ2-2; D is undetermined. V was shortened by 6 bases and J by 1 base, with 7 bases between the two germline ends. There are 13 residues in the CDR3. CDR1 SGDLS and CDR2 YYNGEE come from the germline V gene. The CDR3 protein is CASNKENTGELFF. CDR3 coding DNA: TGTGCCAGCAACAAGGAGAACACCGGGGAGCTGTTTTTT.

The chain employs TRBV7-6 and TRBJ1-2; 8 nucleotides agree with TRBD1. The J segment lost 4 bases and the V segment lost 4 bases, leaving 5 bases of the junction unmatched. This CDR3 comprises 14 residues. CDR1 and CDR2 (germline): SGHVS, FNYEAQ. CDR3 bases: TGTGCCAGCAGCTCGACCGGGACAGGCTATGGCTACACCTTC. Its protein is CASSSTGTGYGYTF.

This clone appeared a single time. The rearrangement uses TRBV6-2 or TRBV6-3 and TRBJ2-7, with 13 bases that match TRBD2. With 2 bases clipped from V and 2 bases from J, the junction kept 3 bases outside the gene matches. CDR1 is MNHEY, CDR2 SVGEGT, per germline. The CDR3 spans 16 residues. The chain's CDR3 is CASSYKLAGGPYEQYF. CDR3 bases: TGTGCCAGCAGTTACAAACTAGCGGGAGGGCCCTACGAGCAGTACTTC.

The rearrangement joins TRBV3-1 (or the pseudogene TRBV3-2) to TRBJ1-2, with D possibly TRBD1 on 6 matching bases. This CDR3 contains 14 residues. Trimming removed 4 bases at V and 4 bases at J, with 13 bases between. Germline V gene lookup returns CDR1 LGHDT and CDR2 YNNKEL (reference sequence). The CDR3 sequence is CASSPMGGIYGYTF. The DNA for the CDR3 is TGTGCCAGCAGCCCGATGGGGGGCATCTATGGCTACACCTTC.